These 16 T cell receptor beta chains came from one sample sequenced in a study of beta chain features in type 1 diabetes. The study's findings and limits: Moderate yet significant TCRB CDR3 shortening was seen in Type 1 diabetes patients in all four CD4+ subsets.

Which antigens these TCRs recognize remains unknown. The authors reverse transcribed all of the isolated RNA, so sequencing captured expressed TCRB transcripts. TCRdb keeps only in-frame clones here, not all; method: immunoSEQ multiplex PCR. The sample carries about 740,000 clones, over 10% recorded once. Sequenced input: naive CD4+ T cells from blood. The receptor set was obtained from a man younger than 35 with type 1 diabetes.

V usage is TRBV28 and J usage is TRBJ2-7; D tentatively reads TRBD1 or TRBD2 (5 bases each). Germline assignment: CDR1 MDHEN and CDR2 SYDVKM. V was pared by 2 bases and J by 6 bases, with 17 bases between. The CDR3 extends over 15 amino acids. The CDR3 spells CASSLGAGLRGEQYF. The CDR3 DNA reads TGTGCCAGCAGTTTAGGGGCAGGGCTACGGGGCGAGCAGTACTTC.

The V gene is TRBV6-1, the J gene TRBJ1-5, with TRBD1 matching over 9 bases. From germline, CDR1 is MNHNS and CDR2 SASEGT. V lost 6 bases to trimming and J lost 1 base; unmatched junction nucleotides: 4. The CDR3 has 15 residues. CDR3 loop: CASRAGTGSNQPQHF. CDR3 sequence (DNA): TGTGCCAGCAGAGCTGGGACAGGGAGCAATCAGCCCCAGCATTTT.

V usage is TRBV6-5 and J usage is TRBJ2-3; TRBD2 might be the D (6 bases). The CDR3 contains 14 residues. Trimming removed 4 bases at V and 1 base at J, with 9 bases between. Per germline, CDR1 MNHEY and CDR2 SVGAGI. In nucleotides, the CDR3 is TGTGCCAGCAGTTTGGGAGGAGGCACAGATACGCAGTATTTT. Its protein product is CASSLGGGTDTQYF.

The chain carries TRBV7-9 and TRBJ2-1, with no clear D. The CDR3 extends over 15 amino acids. Trimming left V 6 bases short and J 0 bases short, with 12 bases between. CDR1 is SEHNR and CDR2 is FQNEAQ in the germline V gene (reference sequence). As DNA, the CDR3 is TGTGCCAGCAGTCGGAGCGAGAGCTCCTACAATGAGCAGTTCTTC. Its protein is CASSRSESSYNEQFF.

In its sample, this clone was seen a few times. The chain carries TRBV6-1 and TRBJ2-7, with D maybe TRBD1 (5 bases). V was shortened by 2 bases and J by 3 bases, with 5 bases between the two germline ends. Germline V gene sequence: CDR1 MNHNS, CDR2 SASEGT. This CDR3 contains 12 residues. The CDR3 spells CASSEQGYEQYF. CDR3 in DNA: TGTGCCAGCAGTGAACAGGGCTACGAGCAGTACTTC.

The rearrangement links TRBV25-1 to TRBJ1-6, with D perhaps matching TRBD1 (5 bases). The germline V gene has CDR1 MGHDK and CDR2 SYGVNS. Deletions cut 8 bases from V and 2 bases from J, with 10 bases between. The CDR3 is made up of 14 amino acids. DNA of the CDR3: TGTGCCAGCCAGGAGGGACCCTATAATTCACCCCTCCACTTT. This codes for CASQEGPYNSPLHF.

This chain joins TRBV29-1 and TRBJ1-3; no clear D. Germline loops: CDR1 SQVTM, CDR2 ANQGSEA. This CDR3 has 13 residues. V was trimmed by 3 bases and J by 4 bases, leaving 10 bases between them. Here the CDR3 DNA reads TGCAGCGTTGACCCGGGCATAGGAAACACCATATATTTT. Its translation is CSVDPGIGNTIYF. Supplemented by reference TRBV29-1 and TRBJ1-3, the full variable domain reads SAVISQKPSRDICQRGTSLTIQCQVDSQVTMMFWYRQQPGQSLTLIATANQGSEATYESGFVIDKFPISRPNLTFSTLTVSNMSPEDSSIYLCSVDPGIGNTIYFGEGSWLTVV.

The V call is TRBV2, the J call TRBJ2-3, with 11 bases that match TRBD2. The CDR3 is made up of 15 amino acids. Trimming cost V 1 base and J 5 bases; bases outside gene matches: 2. Per germline, CDR1 SNHLY and CDR2 FYNNEI. CDR3 sequence (DNA): TGTGCCAGCAGTGAAGGACTAGCGGGGTTAGATACGCAGTATTTT. This translates into CASSEGLAGLDTQYF.

The rearrangement uses TRBV27 and TRBJ1-3, with D unresolved. Looked up from germline, CDR1 is MNHEY and CDR2 is SMNVEV (reference sequence). V shed 2 bases and J shed 0 bases, with 8 bases lying between them. This CDR3 spans 15 amino acids. In DNA, the CDR3 is TGTGCCAGCAGTTTACCGACCGGCTCTGGAAACACCATATATTTT. It encodes CASSLPTGSGNTIYF.

The chain combines TRBV7-2 with TRBJ1-4; D is undetermined. Trimming removed 4 bases from V and 10 bases from J, with 10 bases in between. CDR3 size: 12 residues. Germline CDR1 and CDR2: SGHTA and FQGNSA. CDR3 residues: CASSWAEGKLFF. DNA for the CDR3: TGTGCCAGCAGCTGGGCAGAGGGAAAACTGTTTTTT.

This clone was counted between two and nine times. V usage is TRBV2 and J usage is TRBJ1-5; 8 bases agree with TRBD1. With 3 bases clipped from V and 6 bases from J, the junction kept 7 bases outside the gene matches. Germline CDR1 is SNHLY and CDR2 is FYNNEI. This CDR3 is 15 amino acids long. In DNA form, the CDR3 reads TGTGCCAGCAGTGATACGACAGGGGTTGGTCAGCCCCAGCATTTT. Translating gives CASSDTTGVGQPQHF.

This clone showed up just a few times. This chain connects TRBV25-1 to TRBJ1-2; D ambiguous. Trimming removed 5 bases at V and 0 bases at J, with 4 bases between. The CDR3 runs to 12 residues. Germline V lookup: CDR1 MGHDK, CDR2 SYGVNS. The CDR3 loop is CASSLANYGYTF. DNA of the CDR3: TGTGCCAGCAGTTTAGCTAACTATGGCTACACCTTC.

This clone was recorded a few times. The V and J genes are TRBV7-2 and TRBJ2-7; TRBD1 might be the D (6 bases). The CDR3 is 16 amino acids. The V end was cut by 5 bases, the J end by 3 bases, with 20 bases between. Per germline, CDR1 SGHTA and CDR2 FQGNSA. The CDR3 bases are TGTGCCAGCAGCCTTAGTTTGGACAGATCCAGCTACGAGCAGTACTTC. Translation: CASSLSLDRSSYEQYF.

The V call is TRBV5-1, the J call TRBJ2-2; D might be TRBD1 or TRBD2, each matching 5 bases. V was pared by 0 bases and J by 1 base, with 16 bases between. Per germline, CDR1 SGHRS and CDR2 YFSETQ. The CDR3 is 18 amino acids. The CDR3 sequence: CASSLEFGARGNTGELFF. The CDR3 DNA sequence: TGCGCCAGCAGCTTGGAATTCGGGGCCCGGGGGAACACCGGGGAGCTGTTTTTT.

This clone occurred a few times. The chain is built from TRBV11-1 and TRBJ2-7, with D perhaps TRBD1 (5 bases). The germline CDR1 and CDR2 sequences are SGHAT and FQDESV (reference sequence). The V end was cut by 6 bases, the J end by 5 bases, with 8 bases between. CDR3 length: 11 residues. CDR3 amino acids: CASRTDHEQYF. The DNA of the CDR3 is TGTGCCAGCAGGACAGACCACGAGCAGTACTTC.

This clone appeared a few times. The gene calls are TRBV18 and TRBJ1-5, with a tentative D call TRBD1 (6 bases). The V and J ends lost 4 bases and 9 bases respectively, with 10 bases between them. This CDR3 comprises 12 residues. Germline V gene data show CDR1 as KGHSH and CDR2 as LQKENI. The CDR3 protein is CASSLQGRPQHF. CDR3 bases: TGTGCCAGCTCACTACAGGGTAGGCCCCAGCATTTT.